The 17 T cell receptor beta chains reported below all come from one sample, sequenced in a study of T cell repertoires in cytomegalovirus infection. Via MiXCR, TCRdb re-called the reads, giving one row per CDR3 protein. The data show more than 150,000 distinct CDR3 sequences, with roughly a sixth seen just once and 15% to 20% held by the top ten. Sequenced sample: CD8+ T cells from PBMCs. These receptors all stem from a human donor in good health (CMV status not recorded). Some clones in this sample may be carry-over from other donors' samples.

V usage is TRBV7-2 and J usage is TRBJ2-3; 11 bases line up with TRBD2. CDR1 SGHTA and CDR2 FQGNSA come from the germline V gene. V lost 5 bases and J lost 4; bases outside the gene matches: 8. The CDR3 covers 16 residues. Here the CDR3 DNA reads TGTGCCAGCAGCCCAGGACTAGCGGGCCCTCCAGATACGCAGTATTTT. This gives the protein CASSPGLAGPPDTQYF.

This clonotype has a handful of counts. J is TRBJ2-5 and V is TRBV4-3; D unclear. Per germline, CDR1 LGHNA and CDR2 YSLEER. V lost 0 bases to trimming and J lost 3 bases, with 14 bases between them. The CDR3 has 16 residues. CDR3 nucleotide sequence: TGCGCCAGCAGCCAAGATCTAGAATCCTCTAAAGAGACCCAGTACTTC. Translating it yields CASSQDLESSKETQYF.

This chain uses TRBV6-2 or TRBV6-3 with TRBJ2-1; D not certain. CDR1 and CDR2 from the germline V gene are MNHEY and SVGEGT. V lost 0 bases and J lost 0, with 9 bases in between. The CDR3 extends over 16 amino acids. The CDR3 here is CASSYSEIISYNEQFF. The CDR3 nucleotides read TGTGCCAGCAGTTACTCTGAGATAATCTCCTACAATGAGCAGTTCTTC.

This clonotype was detected only a few times. The chain joins TRBV20-1 to TRBJ2-2; D gene ambiguous. V lost 4 bases and J 2 bases, leaving 14 bases between the germline ends. Germline CDR1 reads DFQATT; CDR2 reads SNEGSKA (reference sequence). The length of the CDR3 is 15 residues. The CDR3 region is CSAKIWADNTGELFF. CDR3 nucleotides: TGCAGTGCTAAGATTTGGGCAGATAACACCGGGGAGCTGTTTTTT.

As for this clonotype: A much larger clone differs by one base, so this may be a read error. This chain uses TRBV7-2 with TRBJ1-4, with D unresolved. Trimming took off 2 bases at V and 6 bases at J, with 13 bases between the two ends. CDR1 is SGHTA and CDR2 is FQGNSA in the germline V gene. The CDR3 covers 15 residues. The CDR3, as DNA: TGTGCCAGCAGCTTACTTTCAGAGACCCATGAAAAACTGTTTTTT. Its protein is CASSLLSETHEKLFF.

The chain joins TRBV7-6 to TRBJ2-7, with unresolved D. Germline V CDR1 and CDR2: SGHVS, FNYEAQ. CDR3 length: 15 residues. V lost 0 bases to trimming and J lost 0 bases, with 9 bases between them. This CDR3 is CASSLASQYSYEQYF. CDR3 in DNA: TGTGCCAGCAGCTTAGCGTCGCAGTACTCCTACGAGCAGTACTTC.

Remarks on this clonotype: A single base separates this from a much larger clone, so it may be a read error. The V call is TRBV27, the J call TRBJ2-1; 7 positions match TRBD1. The CDR3 is 16 residues long. Germline V lookup: CDR1 MNHEY, CDR2 SMNVEV (reference sequence). The CDR3 DNA follows: TGTGCCCGCAGTTTAAGAGAGGGGGACAGCTACAATGAGCAGTTCTTC. As protein: CARSLREGDSYNEQFF.

Concerning this clonotype: Because it lacks the conserved phenylalanine or tryptophan at the end, this CDR3 is likely a read error. V is TRBV7-6 and J is TRBJ2-3; TRBD2 agrees at 12 bases. The junction had 6 bases not matched to a gene; V was cut back by 2 bases and J by 6 bases. The CDR3 has 16 residues. Per germline, CDR1 SGHVS and CDR2 FNYEAQ. The CDR3 sequence: CASSLSGLAGPDTQYS. DNA for the CDR3: TGTGCCAGCAGCTTATCAGGACTAGCGGGGCCCGATACGCAGTATTCT.

The gene calls are TRBV11-2 and TRBJ2-1, with D possibly TRBD2 on 5 matching bases. Looked up from germline, CDR1 is SGHAT and CDR2 is FQNNGV. V gave up 11 bases and J gave up 0 bases, with 8 bases separating them. CDR3 length: 12 amino acids. DNA of the CDR3: TGTGCCGGAAGCGGCTCCTACAATGAGCAGTTCTTC. Residues: CAGSGSYNEQFF.

This clonotype was counted between two and nine times. The V call is TRBV7-9, the J call TRBJ2-1, with 13 bases matching TRBD2. This CDR3 is built from 15 residues. Trimming took 5 bases from V and 2 from J; bases not matched to a gene: 0. Germline CDR1 SEHNR, CDR2 FQNEAQ (reference sequence). CDR3 nucleotide sequence: TGTGCCAGCAGCGGGACTAGCGGGGCCTACAATGAGCAGTTCTTC. Its protein is CASSGTSGAYNEQFF.

J is TRBJ2-3 and V is TRBV7-2, with 11 positions matching TRBD2. V lost 3 bases and J lost 0; bases outside the gene matches: 11. The CDR3 is made up of 19 amino acids. The germline gives CDR1 SGHTA, CDR2 FQGNSA. In nucleotides, the CDR3 is TGTGCCAGCAGCTTGAGACTAGCGGGGTTAGCTACTAGCACAGATACGCAGTATTTT. This encodes CASSLRLAGLATSTDTQYF.

V usage is TRBV20-1 and J usage is TRBJ2-7; maybe TRBD2 (6 bases). Germline V gene lookup returns CDR1 DFQATT and CDR2 SNEGSKA (reference sequence). This CDR3 has 13 residues. The ends were cut back, 6 bases at V and 7 bases at J, with 19 bases in the middle. Here the CDR3 reads CSAPRGGAEEQYF. The CDR3, as DNA: TGCAGTGCCCCTCGTGGAGGGGCGGAGGAGCAGTACTTC.

This clonotype has just a few counts. V gene TRBV28 combines with J gene TRBJ1-4, with a tentative D call TRBD1 (6 bases). The CDR3 loop spans 15 amino acids. The germline gives CDR1 MDHEN, CDR2 SYDVKM. Trimming took off 6 bases at V and 5 bases at J, with 16 bases between the two ends. The CDR3 here is CASSSQGFKNEKLFF. The CDR3 region has the DNA TGTGCCAGCAGCTCCCAGGGGTTTAAAAATGAAAAACTGTTTTTT.

A few counts support this clonotype. The rearrangement joins TRBV28 to TRBJ2-7; 8 nucleotides agree with TRBD1. CDR3 length: 14 residues. Germline loops: CDR1 MDHEN, CDR2 SYDVKM. Losses at the gene ends were 3 bases for V and 2 bases for J; bases not matched to a gene: 3. CDR3 sequence: CASSLTGAPYEQYF. The CDR3 DNA reads as TGTGCCAGCAGTTTGACAGGGGCGCCCTACGAGCAGTACTTC.

The table lists this clonotype with a few counts. V and J are TRBV7-3 and TRBJ2-1; D might be TRBD2 (5 bases). The CDR3 consists of 16 residues. Trimming left V 3 bases short and J 0 bases short, with 12 bases between. Germline values: CDR1 SGHTA, CDR2 FQGTGA. The CDR3 DNA reads as TGTGCCAGCAGCTTTAACCCCGGGGTCTCCTACAATGAGCAGTTCTTC. This translates into CASSFNPGVSYNEQFF. The variable domain in full, completed from reference TRBV7-3 and TRBJ2-1, reads GAGVSQTPSNKVTEKGKYVELRCDPISGHTALYWYRQSLGQGPEFLIYFQGTGAADDSGLPNDRFFAVRPEGSVSTLKIQRTERGDSAVYLCASSFNPGVSYNEQFFGPGTRLTVL.

This clonotype was seen more than once but under ten times. This rearrangement joins TRBV7-9 to TRBJ1-2; TRBD1 matches at 7 bases. V dropped 6 bases and J dropped 5; count of bases not matched to a gene: 9. Germline loops: CDR1 SEHNR, CDR2 FQNEAQ (reference sequence). This CDR3 region has 14 residues. The CDR3 DNA is TGTGCCAGCAGACCAGGGACAGTTTCATATGGCTACACCTTC. This codes for CASRPGTVSYGYTF.

In its sample, this clonotype was seen a few times. The CDR3 sequence is CASSLGGRASQLKNIQYF. The CDR3 DNA reads as TGTGCCAGCAGCTTAGGAGGGCGAGCCAGCCAACTCAAAAACATTCAGTACTTC. The chain couples TRBV7-8 to TRBJ2-4; TRBD2 might be the D (5 bases). Trimming left V 1 base short and J 3 bases short, with 19 bases between. CDR1 and CDR2 from the germline V gene are SGHVS and FQNEAQ. The CDR3 extends over 18 amino acids. The full variable domain, in which reference TRBV7-8 and TRBJ2-4 provide the parts outside the CDR3, is GAGVSQSPRYKVAKRGQDVALRCDPISGHVSLFWYQQALGQGPEFLTYFQNEAQLDKSGLPSDRFFAERPEGSVSTLKIQRTQQEDSAVYLCASSLGGRASQLKNIQYFGAGTRLSVL.